This TCR beta chain comes out of a study of T cell repertoires in cytomegalovirus infection. TCRdb independently ran MiXCR on the reads; one entry per CDR3 protein. The repertoire holds 200,000 to 250,000 distinct CDR3 sequences, with under 25% as singletons. CDR1 is SEHNR, CDR2 FQNEAQ, per germline (reference sequence). The CDR3 is 14 residues long. V gave up 1 base and J gave up 8 bases; unmatched junction bases: 6. The sample consisted of CD8+ T cells from PBMCs. V usage is TRBV7-9 and J usage is TRBJ1-2, with TRBD1 identical over 8 bases. This TCR was sampled from a human donor in good health (CMV status not recorded). Some clones in this sample may be carry-over from other donors' samples. The chain's CDR3 is CASSLGTTGEGYTF. The CDR3 DNA reads TGTGCCAGCAGCTTAGGAACGACAGGGGAGGGCTACACCTTC.